Below, one T cell receptor (beta chain) is given with its context. Antigen unknown. This sample stems from a study of T cell responses to AZD1222 COVID-19 vaccine. Regarding the study as a whole: Repertoires were obtained only post-peak T cell response. Reports indicate that nearly half of spike-specific TCRs are directed at unmutated variant regions. The CD4 TCRs associated with vaccination extended across spike and predominated at 160-218 and 743-854. Baseline antibody screening turned up just 6 or 7 seropositive AZD1222 recipients.

Clones were sequenced by immunoSEQ multiplex PCR, and TCRdb holds only the in-frame ones, with some missing. Altogether roughly 100,000 clones are present, approximately 86% being singletons, with the ten largest covering around 5%. Trimming stripped 5 bases from V and 6 bases from J, with 10 bases between. This CDR3 has 12 amino acids. The source of this sequence is an adult in good health. This sequence joins TRBV12-3 or TRBV12-4 and TRBJ1-1; TRBD1 is a possible D gene (5 bases). Source: peripheral blood, taken on day 0 of AZD1222 vaccination. The CDR3 reads CASSQTVAEAFF. CDR3 coding DNA: TGTGCCAGCAGTCAGACAGTTGCTGAAGCTTTCTTT.